The TCR beta chain under discussion was sequenced for a study of blood T cell repertoires in COVID-19 (TCRdb year 2020). With regard to the full study: Collaborator samples came from the United States, Italy and Spain and covered acute and convalescent phases of COVID-19. The repertoires were released in a freely available public database intended as a resource for research on the immune response to SARS-CoV-2. The prospective study material was composed of cDNA or gDNA derived from T cells, B-cell-depleted T cells, or PBMCs. Samples were obtained from the ongoing ImmuneRACE study (first 160 participants) and from some 1,200 subjects provided by 6 global collaborators. Subjects who had been exposed to COVID-19, were actively infected with it, or had recovered from it provided the deeply sampled blood TCRbeta repertoires that made up the dataset. Nearly every sample came with metadata listing a de-identified subject ID, COVID-19 status, age in years and sex. Where HLA class I and class II types were available, the types were taken from metadata supplied by the sample provider, not from assay-based typing.

Each collaborating institution followed its own protocols to collect whole blood in K2EDTA tubes. Collaborator samples were shipped for TCRbeta analysis as frozen whole blood, isolated PBMCs, or DNA extracted from either sample type. TCRbeta CDR3 regions were amplified from genomic DNA using the immunoSEQ Assay, a bias-controlled multiplex PCR. The paper's processing steps were these. Within the assay, amplification of reference gene primers was used to estimate how many nucleated cells each sample contained. To quantify the absolute abundance of each unique TCRbeta CDR3 rearrangement, sequence reads were collapsed and filtered. For each sample, productive Simpson clonality was calculated as the square root of Simpson's diversity index over productive rearrangements. The table was pulled from immuneACCESS by TCRdb, which kept in-frame rearrangements only. Such tables lose some clones; where checked, under half of the loss comes from unresolved V genes, and the rest has no known cause. V and J calls plus clone size are reproduced from that table; the DNA served to infer D and trimming. The sample includes roughly 150,000 clones, with about 80% observed a single time. The top ten hold 9.5% to 13% of the sample.

V has 5 bases trimmed and J has 3 bases trimmed; junction bases matching no gene number 5. The CDR3 numbers 14 residues from cysteine through phenylalanine. This entry keeps only the CDR3 DNA: 42 bases, framed from base 1. CDR1 and CDR2 are drawn from the germline V gene (reference sequence): LGHDT, YNNKEL. As regards this clone: The antigen it binds to is not known. No much larger clone exists at a distance of one base, and base qualities are not known.

What the authors observed across the whole study: The amount of clinical and demographic metadata varied by source and participant and was provided uncurated.

Recombination connected TRBV3-1 (or the pseudogene TRBV3-2) to TRBJ2-7; a stretch of 9 junction bases matches TRBD2. This sequence originates from a man between 65 and 85 years old with active or convalescent COVID-19. Sequences were obtained from peripheral blood. Here the CDR3 is given as CASSYSGGGYEQYF. The nucleotide sequence is given as TGTGCCAGCAGCTATAGCGGGGGTGGCTACGAGCAGTACTTC.